This record concerns one TCR beta chain sequence. Its antigen is unknown. The data belong to a study of T cell responses to AZD1222 COVID-19 vaccine. Study-wide findings and caveats: Nearly half of spike-specific TCRs reportedly target variant regions that are unmutated in the B.1.351 and B.1.1.7 variants. Possibly, clonal diversity was underestimated; donors were largely white British and included more females.

The V end lost 0 bases, the J end lost 1 base, and 7 bases lay between the germline ends. CDR3 length: 15 amino acids. The germline V gene has CDR1 SGDLS and CDR2 YYNGEE. TCRdb's table, derived via immunoSEQ multiplex PCR, lists solely in-frame clones and lacks some. The data hold 150,000 to 160,000 clones, with around nine tenths observed a single time. The chain is built from TRBV9 and TRBJ2-2; D not certain. This sequence originates from an adult in good health. Sequencing was performed on peripheral blood, taken on day 0 of AZD1222 vaccination. As DNA, the CDR3 is TGTGCCAGCAGCGTAGGTCCTGGGAACACCGGGGAGCTGTTTTTT. This translates into CASSVGPGNTGELFF.